What follows are 19 T cell receptor beta chains derived from one specimen sequenced in a study of CD8 T cells in Susac syndrome. Random hexamers were used to reverse transcribe the RNA input (about 0.5 to 1 ug). TCRdb reanalysed the immunoSEQ multiplex PCR reads using MiXCR and keeps one entry per CDR3 protein. The table records fewer than 250,000 distinct CDR3 sequences, about 94% of them present only once. Sequenced sample: CD8+ T cells from PBMCs. These receptor sequences come from a human donor with multiple sclerosis.

The V call is TRBV5-1, the J call TRBJ2-1, with 7 bases lining up with TRBD2. The CDR3 consists of 15 residues. J lost 7 bases, V lost 4 bases, and 11 bases had no gene match. Germline loops: CDR1 SGHRS, CDR2 YFSETQ. The chain's CDR3 is CASSPWTRNGNEQFF. The CDR3 DNA sequence: TGCGCCAGCAGCCCTTGGACTAGAAATGGGAATGAGCAGTTCTTC.

The chain recombines TRBV25-1 with TRBJ2-5; D is undetermined. The CDR3 totals 15 residues. The ends were cut back, 1 base at V and 5 bases at J, with 14 bases in the middle. Germline V gene lookup returns CDR1 MGHDK and CDR2 SYGVNS. The CDR3 reads CASSELVAPWETQYF. CDR3 DNA sequence: TGTGCCAGCAGTGAATTGGTGGCGCCCTGGGAGACCCAGTACTTC. The full variable domain, in which reference TRBV25-1 and TRBJ2-5 provide the parts outside the CDR3, is EADIYQTPRYLVIGTGKKITLECSQTMGHDKMYWYQQDPGMELHLIHYSYGVNSTEKGDLSSESTVSRIRTEHFPLTLESARPSHTSQYLCASSELVAPWETQYFGPGTRLLVL.

The gene calls are TRBV9 and TRBJ2-3; TRBD2 agrees at 10 bases. The CDR3 length is 17 residues. J was trimmed by 0 bases and V by 3 bases; bases with no gene match: 7. Looked up from germline, CDR1 is SGDLS and CDR2 is YYNGEE. Here the CDR3 reads CASSGSGGKSSTDTQYF. Here the CDR3 DNA reads TGTGCCAGCAGCGGTAGCGGGGGGAAATCTAGCACAGATACGCAGTATTTT.

V gene TRBV25-1 combines with J gene TRBJ1-2; D perhaps matches TRBD1 (5 bases). With 6 bases removed from V and 4 bases from J, the gap between germline ends came to 18 bases. The CDR3 covers 15 residues. From germline, CDR1 is MGHDK and CDR2 SYGVNS. In DNA form, the CDR3 reads TGTGCCAGCAGCCCCGTATGGGGGACTCTCTATGGCTACACCTTC. Protein sequence: CASSPVWGTLYGYTF.

The rearrangement joins TRBV12-3 or TRBV12-4 to TRBJ2-5; D unclear. The CDR3 is 13 amino acids. This chain's CDR3 is CASQQLGRETQYF. CDR3 bases: TGTGCTTCGCAACAACTCGGACGAGAGACCCAGTACTTC.

The chain recombines TRBV4-2 with TRBJ2-1; perhaps D is TRBD1 or TRBD2 (5 bases each). In germline, CDR1 is LGHNA, CDR2 YNFKEQ. The CDR3 totals 15 residues. V gave up 1 base and J gave up 4 bases, with 11 bases separating them. CDR3 residues: CASSQAPGPYNEQFF. The CDR3 bases are TGTGCCAGCAGCCAAGCCCCGGGACCATACAATGAGCAGTTCTTC.

The sample holds one count of this clonotype. CDR3 region: CASSPRGRRDTQYF. CDR3 in DNA: TGCGCCAGCAGCCCGCGGGGGAGGAGGGATACGCAGTATTTT. The chain links TRBV4-3 to TRBJ2-3; 7 bases map to TRBD2. The V gene's germline CDR1 is LGHNA and CDR2 YSLEER. The trim removed 4 bases at V and 6 bases at J, leaving 7 bases unmatched. The CDR3 sequence is 14 residues long.

The CDR3: CASSIASGQLGKPQHF. CDR3 sequence (DNA): TGTGCCAGTAGTATAGCCTCGGGACAGTTAGGGAAGCCCCAGCATTTT. This chain joins TRBV19 and TRBJ1-5; 7 positions match TRBD1. Germline lookup yields CDR1 LNHDA and CDR2 SQIVND (reference sequence). Losses at the gene ends were 1 base for V and 8 bases for J; bases not matched to a gene: 11. The CDR3 covers 16 residues.

The CDR3 spells CASSKALGGLCGNQPQHF. CDR3 nucleotide sequence: TGTGCCAGCAGCAAAGCGCTTGGAGGGTTGTGTGGCAATCAGCCCCAGCATTTT. The V gene is TRBV21-1, the J gene TRBJ1-5. TRBV21-1 is listed as a pseudogene. The CDR3 sequence is 18 residues long.

The V gene is TRBV24-1, the J gene TRBJ2-1; D is undetermined. Trimming shortened V by 5 bases and J by 0 bases, and 10 bases separated the two germline ends. Germline V gene data show CDR1 as KGHDR and CDR2 as SFDVKD. This CDR3 is 15 amino acids long. The CDR3 nucleotides read TGTGCCACCAGTGGAGGAACAGACTCCTACAATGAGCAGTTCTTC. Its protein is CATSGGTDSYNEQFF.

The genes are TRBV12-3 or TRBV12-4 and TRBJ2-7; the match to TRBD2 covers 10 bases. This CDR3 region has 15 residues. Germline trimming cut 5 bases from V and 0 bases from J; bases unmatched to any gene: 4. The CDR3: CASSPLAGSSYEQYF. CDR3 nucleotide sequence: TGTGCCAGCAGTCCACTAGCGGGAAGCTCCTACGAGCAGTACTTC.

V gene TRBV5-4 combines with J gene TRBJ2-5; 7 bases map to TRBD2. V lost 4 bases, J lost 4 bases, and 10 bases stayed unmatched. This CDR3 is built from 15 residues. The germline V gene encodes CDR1 SGHNT and CDR2 YYREEE (reference sequence). Here the CDR3 reads CASSGTAGRGETQYF. The CDR3, as DNA: TGTGCCAGCAGCGGGACGGCAGGGAGGGGAGAGACCCAGTACTTC.

The V call is TRBV6-2 or TRBV6-3, the J call TRBJ2-7, with 10 bases identical to TRBD1. The germline V gene encodes CDR1 MNHEY and CDR2 SVGEGT. The CDR3 totals 14 residues. Trimming removed 6 bases from V and 3 bases from J; junction bases left unmatched: 5. The CDR3 sequence: CASRDGTGDYEQYF. The DNA for the CDR3 is TGTGCCAGCAGGGACGGGACAGGGGACTACGAGCAGTACTTC.

In DNA form, the CDR3 reads TGCGCCAGCAGCCAAGATCGGGCTAGCGGGAATGTTGAGCAGTTCTTC. Its translation: CASSQDRASGNVEQFF. This chain joins TRBV4-3 and TRBJ2-1; 9 positions match TRBD2. Per the germline V gene, CDR1 is LGHNA and CDR2 is YSLEER. With 0 bases clipped from V and 9 bases from J, the junction kept 9 bases outside the gene matches. The CDR3 totals 16 residues.

V usage is TRBV2 and J usage is TRBJ2-6, with 7 bases matching TRBD1. Germline assignment: CDR1 SNHLY and CDR2 FYNNEI. CDR3 length: 16 residues. V lost 4 bases to trimming and J lost 0 bases; unmatched junction nucleotides: 3. The CDR3 loop is CASSAGDSSGANVLTF. The DNA of the CDR3 is TGTGCCAGCAGTGCCGGGGACAGCTCTGGGGCCAACGTCCTGACTTTC.

The V gene is TRBV4-1, the J gene TRBJ1-1; TRBD1 aligns across 8 bases. With V trimmed by 3 bases and J by 4 bases, 13 bases remained unmatched. The CDR3 spans 17 residues. CDR1 is MGHRA, CDR2 YSYEKL, per germline. The DNA for the CDR3 is TGCGCCAGCAGCCACTGGACAGGGAGCGTTTTCGGCACTGAAGCTTTCTTT. It specifies CASSHWTGSVFGTEAFF.

V gene TRBV12-3 or TRBV12-4 combines with J gene TRBJ1-2; D is unresolved. The CDR3 spans 16 residues. Trimming removed 2 bases from V and 8 bases from J, with 21 bases in between. This CDR3 is CASSLPLTVPAQGYTF. DNA of the CDR3: TGTGCCAGCAGTTTACCCCTCACGGTCCCAGCCCAAGGCTACACCTTC.

The V call is TRBV7-6, the J call TRBJ2-1; D is perhaps TRBD2 (6 bases). In germline, CDR1 is SGHVS, CDR2 FNYEAQ. CDR3 length: 12 residues. V was pared by 4 bases and J by 9 bases, with 10 bases between. CDR3 sequence reads: CASSSGRPEQFF. The CDR3 DNA is TGTGCCAGCAGCTCTGGGAGGCCTGAGCAGTTCTTC.

This chain connects TRBV9 to TRBJ2-3; maybe TRBD2 (6 bases). The germline CDR1 and CDR2 sequences are SGDLS and YYNGEE. The CDR3 loop spans 15 amino acids. V dropped 5 bases and J dropped 6 bases, with 19 bases sitting between them. CDR3 amino acids: CASSMEGTTTDTQYF. The CDR3 DNA reads as TGTGCCAGCAGTATGGAGGGGACGACAACCGATACGCAGTATTTT.